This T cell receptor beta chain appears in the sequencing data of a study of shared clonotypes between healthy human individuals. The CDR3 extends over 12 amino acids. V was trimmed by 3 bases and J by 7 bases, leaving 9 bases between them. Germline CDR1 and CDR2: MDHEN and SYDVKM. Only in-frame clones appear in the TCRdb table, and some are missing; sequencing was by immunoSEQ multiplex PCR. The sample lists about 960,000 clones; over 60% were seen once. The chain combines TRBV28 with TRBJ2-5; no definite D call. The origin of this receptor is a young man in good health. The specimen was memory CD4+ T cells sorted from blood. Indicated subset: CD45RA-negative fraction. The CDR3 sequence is CASSLNPGTQYF. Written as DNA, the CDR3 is TGTGCCAGCAGTTTGAACCCAGGGACCCAGTACTTC.